Presented here are 15 T cell receptor beta chains from one specimen sequenced in a study of T-cell memory formation after mild COVID-19. TCRdb ran MiXCR on the 5' RACE reads and lists one entry per CDR3 protein. Here the sample spans tens of thousands of distinct CDR3 sequences, 16% being singletons. The sample was PBMCs or a T cell subset sorted from them (not recorded which). These receptors were taken from an adult woman who had mild COVID-19 (a few samples of this study predate the infection). Cell type and time point are not known.

This clonotype was seen more than once but under ten times. The chain couples TRBV7-9 to TRBJ2-7; 8 bases match TRBD1. V shed 3 bases and J 3 bases; nucleotides not matched to a gene: 4. The CDR3 extends over 14 amino acids. Germline V gene lookup returns CDR1 SEHNR and CDR2 FQNEAQ (reference sequence). The CDR3 DNA is TGTGCCAGCAGCTTCAGGGGGCCCAGCTACGAGCAGTACTTC. It translates to CASSFRGPSYEQYF.

Only a few counts were recorded for this clonotype. The chain has TRBV24-1 and TRBJ2-3, with TRBD1 matching 11 bases. After removal of 4 bases from V and 12 bases from J, the junction contained 5 bases not matched to a gene. This CDR3 comprises 13 residues. CDR1 and CDR2 (germline): KGHDR, SFDVKD. CDR3 nucleotides: TGTGCCACCAGTGACCAGGACAGGGGGCGACAGTATTTT. It is translated as CATSDQDRGRQYF.

The chain combines TRBV27 with TRBJ1-2; 8 bases fit TRBD1. The germline CDR1 and CDR2 sequences are MNHEY and SMNVEV (reference sequence). The ends lost 5 bases at V and 4 bases at J; junction bases unmatched: 9. The CDR3 totals 15 residues. This CDR3 is CASSTKGQGVYGYTF. CDR3 in DNA: TGTGCCAGCAGTACCAAAGGACAGGGAGTCTATGGCTACACCTTC.

The CDR3 DNA reads as TGTGCCAGCAGATCCTCCGGGACTAGCGGGAGGGCCCGTCGAGAGACCCAGTACTTC. Its protein product is CASRSSGTSGRARRETQYF. The chain joins TRBV12-3 or TRBV12-4 to TRBJ2-5; 16 positions agree with TRBD2. V gave up 6 bases and J gave up 4 bases; unmatched junction bases: 14. The CDR3 covers 19 residues.

Many counts were recorded for this clonotype. The genes are TRBV7-2 and TRBJ1-5, with TRBD1 identical over 8 bases. The junction had 5 bases not matched to a gene; V was cut back by 3 bases and J by 4 bases. The CDR3 has 15 amino acids. Germline-derived CDR1 and CDR2 are SGHTA and FQGNSA. CDR3 protein: CASSFGQGANQPQHF. CDR3 bases: TGTGCCAGCAGCTTCGGACAGGGAGCAAATCAGCCCCAGCATTTT.

The rearrangement links TRBV5-1 to TRBJ2-1, with D perhaps matching TRBD2 (5 bases). This CDR3 has 12 amino acids. Germline V gene sequence: CDR1 SGHRS, CDR2 YFSETQ. Between the trimmed V and J ends, which lost 0 bases and 9 bases, there was a span of 7 bases. CDR3 sequence reads: CASSLAGSEQFF. The DNA for the CDR3 is TGCGCCAGCAGCTTGGCGGGATCTGAGCAGTTCTTC.

V usage is TRBV12-3 or TRBV12-4 and J usage is TRBJ2-7, with D tentatively TRBD1 (6 bases). The V end was cut by 10 bases, the J end by 1 base, with 11 bases between. The CDR3 consists of 12 residues. CDR3 coding DNA: TGTGCCATTAAGGGACAATCCTACGAGCAGTACTTC. Amino acid sequence: CAIKGQSYEQYF.

The sample holds a few counts of this clonotype. Sequence at one end of the junction differs from germline and may be a read error. The chain carries TRBV13 and TRBJ2-3; D is unresolved. The CDR3 totals 11 residues. Germline V gene sequence: CDR1 PRHDT, CDR2 FYEKMQ (reference sequence). CDR3 residues: CASRLSDTQYF. CDR3 DNA sequence: TGTGCCAGCCGCTTGTCAGATACGCAGTATTTT.

In its sample, this clonotype ranks as medium-sized. The rearrangement joins TRBV7-9 to TRBJ2-3, with no clear D. The CDR3 runs to 14 residues. Germline V gives CDR1 SEHNR, CDR2 FQNEAQ (reference sequence). V dropped 1 base and J dropped 1 base, with 6 bases sitting between them. CDR3: CASSLVLGTDTQYF. The CDR3 DNA reads TGTGCCAGCAGCTTAGTGCTGGGCACAGATACGCAGTATTTT.

There are a few counts of this clonotype. The rearrangement uses TRBV7-9 and TRBJ2-5; unclear D gene. V shed 5 bases and J shed 2 bases, with 18 bases lying between them. The CDR3 contains 16 residues. Germline values: CDR1 SEHNR, CDR2 FQNEAQ (reference sequence). The CDR3 DNA follows: TGTGCCAGCAGCCCAGGTCCCCAGTCCCCTCAAGAGACCCAGTACTTC. Amino acids: CASSPGPQSPQETQYF.

This clonotype was picked up a small number of times. This chain links TRBV7-8 with TRBJ1-2, with 10 bases lining up with TRBD1. After removal of 1 base from V and 7 bases from J, the junction contained 9 bases not matched to a gene. The CDR3 extends over 16 amino acids. Germline V gives CDR1 SGHVS, CDR2 FQNEAQ. The CDR3 sequence: CASSLDWDRGRGGYTF. CDR3 sequence (DNA): TGTGCCAGCAGCTTAGATTGGGACAGGGGACGTGGTGGCTACACCTTC.

This clonotype was counted a few times. The chain is built from TRBV6-1 and TRBJ2-7; 8 bases line up with TRBD2. This CDR3 region has 15 residues. V was pared by 3 bases and J by 2 bases, with 6 bases of the junction left unmatched. Germline lookup yields CDR1 MNHNS and CDR2 SASEGT. CDR3 region: CASSESGGRPYEQYF. The DNA for the CDR3 is TGTGCCAGCAGTGAGAGCGGCGGGAGGCCCTACGAGCAGTACTTC.

The sample holds a few counts of this clonotype. The chain couples TRBV16 to TRBJ1-5, with D perhaps matching TRBD1 (5 bases). The V gene's germline CDR1 is KGHSY and CDR2 FQNENV. The CDR3 spans 15 residues. V was clipped by 2 bases and J by 1 base, with 9 bases between them. The CDR3 nucleotides read TGTGCCAGCAGCCAAAGGGACTACAGCAATCAGCCCCAGCATTTT. It encodes CASSQRDYSNQPQHF.

This clonotype appeared a few times. CDR3 region: CASSQVGSDEQFF. The CDR3 DNA is TGCGCCAGCAGCCAGGTCGGGAGTGATGAGCAGTTCTTC. The V gene is TRBV4-1, the J gene TRBJ2-1; D perhaps matches TRBD2 (6 bases). The CDR3 sequence is 13 residues long. Trimming left V 3 bases short and J 8 bases short, with 11 bases between. Germline loops: CDR1 MGHRA, CDR2 YSYEKL.

This clonotype showed up just a few times. This chain uses TRBV27 with TRBJ1-1; the D gene is possibly TRBD1 (5 bases). Germline-derived CDR1 and CDR2 are MNHEY and SMNVEV (reference sequence). V was shortened by 3 bases and J by 10 bases, with 18 bases between the two germline ends. The CDR3 spans 14 residues. This CDR3 reads CASSFGMQGQGAFF. The CDR3 coding sequence is TGTGCCAGCAGTTTTGGGATGCAGGGCCAGGGAGCTTTCTTT.